Given below is one TCR beta chain in context. Profiling relied on immunoSEQ multiplex PCR, and the TCRdb table lists in-frame clones only, not all of them. The data show 150,000 to 200,000 clones, roughly 80% seen once. The data were obtained in a study of blood T cell repertoires in COVID-19. Germline V CDR1 and CDR2: SGHNT, YYREEE (reference sequence). The CDR3 loop spans 14 amino acids. Germline trimming cut 4 bases from V and 2 bases from J; bases unmatched to any gene: 5. The chain couples TRBV5-4 to TRBJ1-2; TRBD1 agrees at 7 bases. Material for sequencing was PBMCs or T cells enriched from blood (not recorded which). The clonotype was recovered from a man over 45 who had recovered from COVID-19. The CDR3 region has the DNA TGTGCCAGCAGCGGGGACAGTTGGAACTATGGCTACACCTTC. This gives the protein CASSGDSWNYGYTF.